Given below is one T cell receptor (beta chain) in context. The antigen is not known. CD4+ T cells from unexposed donors were obtained before the COVID-19 pandemic (2011-2018). Isolation of CD4+ T cells took place after about 9 days in culture. Per germline, CDR1 MNHEY and CDR2 SMNVEV (reference sequence). V lost 6 bases and J 4 bases, leaving 10 bases between the germline ends. The CDR3 is 14 amino acids. Sequenced by immunoSEQ multiplex PCR; TCRdb stores in-frame clones only, minus some. The sample contains 15,000 to 20,000 clones, around three quarters of which appear only once. This sample stems from a study of CD4 T cells in relation to SARS-CoV-2 and coronaviruses. Study details: Negative control cultures got HIV-1 Nef peptides or no peptide.

The V gene is TRBV27, the J gene TRBJ1-6; perhaps TRBD1 as D (5 bases). Sequencing input: CD4+ T cells from PBMCs, cultured in vitro. The source is a human donor in good health. CDR3 residues: CASRTGTYNSPLHF. CDR3 DNA: TGTGCCAGCAGGACCGGGACGTATAATTCACCCCTCCACTTT.